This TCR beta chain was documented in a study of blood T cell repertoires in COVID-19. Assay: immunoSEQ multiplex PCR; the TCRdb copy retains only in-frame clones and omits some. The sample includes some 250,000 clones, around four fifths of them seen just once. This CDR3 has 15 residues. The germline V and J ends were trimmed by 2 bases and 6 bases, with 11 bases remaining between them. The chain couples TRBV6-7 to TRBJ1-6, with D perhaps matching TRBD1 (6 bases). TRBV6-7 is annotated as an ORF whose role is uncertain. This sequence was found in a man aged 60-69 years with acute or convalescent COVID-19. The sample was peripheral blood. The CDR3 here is CASSYPGHSNSPLHF. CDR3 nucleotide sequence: TGTGCCAGCAGTTACCCGGGACATTCTAATTCACCCCTCCACTTT.